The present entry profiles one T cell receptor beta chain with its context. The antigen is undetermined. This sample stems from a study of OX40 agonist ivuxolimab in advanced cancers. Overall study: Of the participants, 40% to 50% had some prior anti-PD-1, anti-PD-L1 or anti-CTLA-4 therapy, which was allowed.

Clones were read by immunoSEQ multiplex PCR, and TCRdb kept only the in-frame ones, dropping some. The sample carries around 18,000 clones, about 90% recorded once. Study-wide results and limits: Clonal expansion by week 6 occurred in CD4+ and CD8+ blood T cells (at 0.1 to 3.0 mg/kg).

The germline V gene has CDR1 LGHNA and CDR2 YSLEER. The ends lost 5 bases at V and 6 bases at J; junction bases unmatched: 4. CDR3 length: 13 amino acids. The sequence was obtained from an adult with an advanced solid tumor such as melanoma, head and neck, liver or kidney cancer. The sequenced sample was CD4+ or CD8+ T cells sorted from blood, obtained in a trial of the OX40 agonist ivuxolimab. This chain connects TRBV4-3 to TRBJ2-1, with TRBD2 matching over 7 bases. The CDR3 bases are TGCGCCAGCAGCTATCGACTAGCCAATGAGCAGTTCTTC. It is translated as CASSYRLANEQFF.